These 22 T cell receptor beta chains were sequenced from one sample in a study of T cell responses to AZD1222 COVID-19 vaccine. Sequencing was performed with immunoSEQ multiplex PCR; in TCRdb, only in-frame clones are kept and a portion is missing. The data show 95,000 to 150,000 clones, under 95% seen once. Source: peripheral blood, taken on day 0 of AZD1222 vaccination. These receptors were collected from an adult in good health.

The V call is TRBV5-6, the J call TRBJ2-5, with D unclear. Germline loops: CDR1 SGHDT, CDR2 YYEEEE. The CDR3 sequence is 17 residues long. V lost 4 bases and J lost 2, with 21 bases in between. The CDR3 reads CASSGVGVQSTQETQYF. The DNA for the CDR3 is TGTGCCAGCAGCGGCGTAGGTGTGCAGTCCACACAAGAGACCCAGTACTTC. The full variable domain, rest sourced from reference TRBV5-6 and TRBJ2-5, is DAGVTQSPTHLIKTRGQQVTLRCSPKSGHDTVSWYQQALGQGPQFIFQYYEEEERQRGNFPDRFSGHQFPNYSSELNVNALLLGDSALYLCASSGVGVQSTQETQYFGPGTRLLVL.

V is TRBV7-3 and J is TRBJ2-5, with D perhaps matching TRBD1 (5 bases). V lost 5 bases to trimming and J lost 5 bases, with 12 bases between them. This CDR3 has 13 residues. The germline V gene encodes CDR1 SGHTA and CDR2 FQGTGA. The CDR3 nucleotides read TGTGCCAGCAGCATGGGGCTGACGGAGACCCAGTACTTC. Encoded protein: CASSMGLTETQYF. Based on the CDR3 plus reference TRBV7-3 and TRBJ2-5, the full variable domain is GAGVSQTPSNKVTEKGKYVELRCDPISGHTALYWYRQSLGQGPEFLIYFQGTGAADDSGLPNDRFFAVRPEGSVSTLKIQRTERGDSAVYLCASSMGLTETQYFGPGTRLLVL.

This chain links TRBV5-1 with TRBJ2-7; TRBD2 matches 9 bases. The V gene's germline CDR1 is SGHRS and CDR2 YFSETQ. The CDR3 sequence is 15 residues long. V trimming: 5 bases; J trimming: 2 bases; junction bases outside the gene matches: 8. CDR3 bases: TGCGCCAGCAGGTGGGGACTAGCTAGAGCCTACGAGCAGTACTTC. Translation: CASRWGLARAYEQYF. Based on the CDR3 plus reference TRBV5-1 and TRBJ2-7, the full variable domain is KAGVTQTPRYLIKTRGQQVTLSCSPISGHRSVSWYQQTPGQGLQFLFEYFSETQRNKGNFPGRFSGRQFSNSRSEMNVSTLELGDSALYLCASRWGLARAYEQYFGPGTRLTVT.

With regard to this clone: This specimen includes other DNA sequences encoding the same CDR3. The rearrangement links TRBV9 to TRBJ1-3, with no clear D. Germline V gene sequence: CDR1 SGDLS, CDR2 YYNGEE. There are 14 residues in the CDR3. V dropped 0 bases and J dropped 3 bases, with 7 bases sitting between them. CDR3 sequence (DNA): TGTGCCAGCAGCGTAGGAGGGTTTGGAAACACCATATATTTT. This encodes CASSVGGFGNTIYF. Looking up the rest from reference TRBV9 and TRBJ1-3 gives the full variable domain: DSGVTQTPKHLITATGQRVTLRCSPRSGDLSVYWYQQSLDQGLQFLIQYYNGEERAKGNILERFSAQQFPDLHSELNLSSLELGDSALYFCASSVGGFGNTIYFGEGSWLTVV.

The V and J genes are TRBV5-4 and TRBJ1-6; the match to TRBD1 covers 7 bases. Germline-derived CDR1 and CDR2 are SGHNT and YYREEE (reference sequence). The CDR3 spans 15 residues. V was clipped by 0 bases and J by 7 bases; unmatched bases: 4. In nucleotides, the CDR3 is TGTGCCAGCAGCTTGGGTGGGACAGCAAATTCACCCCTCCACTTT. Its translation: CASSLGGTANSPLHF.

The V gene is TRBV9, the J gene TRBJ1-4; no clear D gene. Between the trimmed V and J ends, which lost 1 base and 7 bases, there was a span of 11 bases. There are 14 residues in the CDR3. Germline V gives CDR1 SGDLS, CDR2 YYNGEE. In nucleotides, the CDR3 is TGTGCCAGCAGCGTACGGTCGATTAGTGAAAAACTGTTTTTT. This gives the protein CASSVRSISEKLFF.

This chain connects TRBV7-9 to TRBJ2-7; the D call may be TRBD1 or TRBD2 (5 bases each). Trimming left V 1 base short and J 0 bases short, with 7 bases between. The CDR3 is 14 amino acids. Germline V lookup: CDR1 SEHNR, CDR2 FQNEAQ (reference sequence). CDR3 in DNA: TGTGCCAGCAGCTTAGTTGGGGGCTCCTACGAGCAGTACTTC. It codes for CASSLVGGSYEQYF.

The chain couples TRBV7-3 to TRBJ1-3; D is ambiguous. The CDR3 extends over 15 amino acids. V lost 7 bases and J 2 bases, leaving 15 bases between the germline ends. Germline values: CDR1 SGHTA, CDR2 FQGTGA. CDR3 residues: CASNLNSLAGNTIYF. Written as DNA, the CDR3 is TGTGCCAGCAACCTAAACAGCTTAGCTGGAAACACCATATATTTT.

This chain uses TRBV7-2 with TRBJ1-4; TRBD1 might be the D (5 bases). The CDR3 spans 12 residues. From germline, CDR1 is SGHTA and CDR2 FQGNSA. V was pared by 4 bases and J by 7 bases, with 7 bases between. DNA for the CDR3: TGTGCCAGCAGCTGGGGACGTGAAAAACTGTTTTTT. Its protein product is CASSWGREKLFF.

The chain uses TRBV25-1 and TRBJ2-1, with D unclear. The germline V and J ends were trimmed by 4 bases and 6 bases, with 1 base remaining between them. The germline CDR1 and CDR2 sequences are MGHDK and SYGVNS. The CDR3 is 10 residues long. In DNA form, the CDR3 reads TGTGCCAGCAGTGCCAATGAGCAGTTCTTC. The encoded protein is CASSANEQFF.

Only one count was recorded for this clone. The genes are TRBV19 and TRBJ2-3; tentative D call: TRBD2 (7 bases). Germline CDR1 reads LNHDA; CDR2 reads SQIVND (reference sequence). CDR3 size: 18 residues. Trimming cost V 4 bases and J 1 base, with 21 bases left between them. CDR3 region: CASSRGLAIGGGTDTQYF. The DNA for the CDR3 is TGTGCCAGTAGTAGAGGCCTAGCGATAGGGGGGGGCACAGATACGCAGTATTTT.

CDR3 in DNA: TGTGCCAGCAAGAAGGAGAGCTCCTATAATTCACCCCTCCACTTT. As protein: CASKKESSYNSPLHF. V gene TRBV27 combines with J gene TRBJ1-6; D remains ambiguous. V was cut by 7 bases and J by 0 bases, with 10 bases left in between. Germline-derived CDR1 and CDR2 are MNHEY and SMNVEV (reference sequence). The CDR3 contains 15 residues.

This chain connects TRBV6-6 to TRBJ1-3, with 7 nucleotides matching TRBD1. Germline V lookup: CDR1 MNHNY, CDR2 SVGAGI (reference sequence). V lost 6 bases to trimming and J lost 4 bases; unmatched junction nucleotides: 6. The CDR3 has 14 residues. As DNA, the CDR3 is TGTGCCAGCAGCGAGGGGGCGCGAGGAAACACCATATATTTT. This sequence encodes CASSEGARGNTIYF.

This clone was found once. The CDR3 DNA follows: TGTGCCAGCAGCCAAGGGGAGGCTAGTCGGTTCGATGAGCAGTTCTTC. Its translation: CASSQGEASRFDEQFF. V usage is TRBV14 and J usage is TRBJ2-1; possible D gene TRBD2, 6 bases. There are 16 residues in the CDR3. The V end lost 1 base, the J end lost 8 bases, and 18 bases lay between the germline ends. Looked up from germline, CDR1 is SGHDN and CDR2 is FVKESK.

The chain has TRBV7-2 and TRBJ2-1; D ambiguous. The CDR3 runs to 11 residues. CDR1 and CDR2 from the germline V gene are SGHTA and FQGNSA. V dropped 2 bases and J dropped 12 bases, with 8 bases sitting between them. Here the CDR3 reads CASSLNVAQFF. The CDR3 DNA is TGTGCCAGCAGCTTAAATGTGGCGCAGTTCTTC.

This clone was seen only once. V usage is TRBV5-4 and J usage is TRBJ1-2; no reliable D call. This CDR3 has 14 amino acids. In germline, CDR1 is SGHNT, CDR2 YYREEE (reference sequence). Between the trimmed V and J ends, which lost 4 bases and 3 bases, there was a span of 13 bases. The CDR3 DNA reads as TGTGCCAGCAGCCCGGCGCAGGTCGACTATGGCTACACCTTC. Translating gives CASSPAQVDYGYTF. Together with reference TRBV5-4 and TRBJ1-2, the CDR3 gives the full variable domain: ETGVTQSPTHLIKTRGQQVTLRCSSQSGHNTVSWYQQALGQGPQFIFQYYREEENGRGNFPPRFSGLQFPNYSSELNVNALELDDSALYLCASSPAQVDYGYTFGSGTRLTVV.

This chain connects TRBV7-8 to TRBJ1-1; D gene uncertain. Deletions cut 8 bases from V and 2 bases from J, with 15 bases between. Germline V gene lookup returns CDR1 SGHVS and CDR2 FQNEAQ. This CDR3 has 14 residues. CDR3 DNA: TGTGCCAGCTCTTTAAGCGGGTTAAACACTGAAGCTTTCTTT. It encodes CASSLSGLNTEAFF.

The CDR3 sequence: CASIGTVYGYTF. The CDR3 bases are TGTGCCAGCATAGGGACAGTCTATGGCTACACCTTC. The chain employs TRBV6-5 and TRBJ1-2; 7 nucleotides line up with TRBD1. This CDR3 comprises 12 residues. The germline CDR1 and CDR2 sequences are MNHEY and SVGAGI. Trimming removed 7 bases from V and 4 bases from J; junction bases left unmatched: 3.

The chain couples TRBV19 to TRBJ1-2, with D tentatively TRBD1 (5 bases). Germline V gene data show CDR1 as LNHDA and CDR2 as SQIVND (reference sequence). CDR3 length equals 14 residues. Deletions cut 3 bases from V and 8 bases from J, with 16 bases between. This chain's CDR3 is CASSMDRGGLGYTF. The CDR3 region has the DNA TGTGCCAGTAGTATGGACCGGGGCGGTCTGGGCTACACCTTC.

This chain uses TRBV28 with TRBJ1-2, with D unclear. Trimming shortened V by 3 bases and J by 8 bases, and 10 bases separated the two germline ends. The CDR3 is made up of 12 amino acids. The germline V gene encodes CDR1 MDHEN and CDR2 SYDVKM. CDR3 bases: TGTGCCAGCAGTTTTAGTTCATGGGGCTACACCTTC. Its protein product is CASSFSSWGYTF.

The CDR3 DNA sequence: TGTGCCAGCAGCCCGCCGGGACAGGGGGCCGAACTTTACTCCTACGAGCAGTACTTC. Translating gives CASSPPGQGAELYSYEQYF. This chain joins TRBV28 and TRBJ2-7; 12 bases are a match to TRBD1. With V trimmed by 6 bases and J by 0 bases, 15 bases remained unmatched. Germline V lookup: CDR1 MDHEN, CDR2 SYDVKM. This CDR3 comprises 19 residues.

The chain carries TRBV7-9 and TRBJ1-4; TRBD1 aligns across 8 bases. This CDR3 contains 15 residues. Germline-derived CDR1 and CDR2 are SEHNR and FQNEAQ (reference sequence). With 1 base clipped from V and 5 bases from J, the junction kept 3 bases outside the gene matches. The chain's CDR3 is CASSLGTGLNEKLFF. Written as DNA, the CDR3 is TGTGCCAGCAGCTTAGGGACAGGGCTGAATGAAAAACTGTTTTTT.